This T cell receptor beta chain originates from a study of shared clonotypes between healthy human individuals. It was CD45RO-negative cells, positively selected for CCR7, that made up naive CD8 cells, with terminally differentiated effector memory CD45RA+ cells excluded. Trimming left V 10 bases short and J 3 bases short, with 12 bases between. Germline V gene lookup returns CDR1 MNHNY and CDR2 SVGAGI (reference sequence). This CDR3 has 13 residues. In the study's own analysis: Filtering of immunoSEQ junctional sequences could not match full-length read filtering. Profiled with immunoSEQ multiplex PCR; TCRdb holds only in-frame clones, not every one. V and J calls and clone size are as listed in that table; D and trimming were resolved from the DNA. The sample holds about 2.1 million clones, around 93% seen once.

V gene TRBV6-6 combines with J gene TRBJ1-4; TRBD1 is a possible D gene (6 bases). The receptor's source is a man between 18 and 29 years old in good health. Some clones in this sample may be carry-over from other donors' samples. Sequenced: naive CD8+ T cells from PBMCs. CDR3 sequence reads: CATLGASNEKLFF. The CDR3 nucleotides read TGTGCCACGTTGGGGGCCTCTAATGAAAAACTGTTTTTT.